This T cell receptor (beta chain) was captured in a study of T cell responses to AZD1222 COVID-19 vaccine. Study-level findings and limits: Donors were largely white British and mainly female; clonal diversity was possibly underestimated. In the spike-specific TCR repertoire, nearly half reportedly target unmutated variant regions. Rises in breadth and depth of Spike-specific TCRs came after two AZD1222 doses. The study identified only a handful of AZD1222 recipients as seropositive at baseline.

The data were produced by immunoSEQ multiplex PCR, yet TCRdb's version contains in-frame clones alone and is incomplete. The sample yields approximately 150,000 clones, 90% seen once. The CDR3 is made up of 15 amino acids. Germline CDR1 SGHRS, CDR2 YFSETQ. The V segment lost 0 bases and the J segment 7 bases; nucleotides outside the gene matches: 6. As to this clone: What it recognizes is unknown.

Sequenced here: peripheral blood, sampled 28 days after the second AZD1222 dose. The chain joins TRBV5-1 to TRBJ2-1; 8 bases fit TRBD1. The receptor was isolated from an adult who received the AZD1222 COVID-19 vaccine. DNA for the CDR3: TGCGCCAGCAGCTTGGGCAGGGGGCTAAAGAATGAGCAGTTCTTC. Encoded protein: CASSLGRGLKNEQFF.